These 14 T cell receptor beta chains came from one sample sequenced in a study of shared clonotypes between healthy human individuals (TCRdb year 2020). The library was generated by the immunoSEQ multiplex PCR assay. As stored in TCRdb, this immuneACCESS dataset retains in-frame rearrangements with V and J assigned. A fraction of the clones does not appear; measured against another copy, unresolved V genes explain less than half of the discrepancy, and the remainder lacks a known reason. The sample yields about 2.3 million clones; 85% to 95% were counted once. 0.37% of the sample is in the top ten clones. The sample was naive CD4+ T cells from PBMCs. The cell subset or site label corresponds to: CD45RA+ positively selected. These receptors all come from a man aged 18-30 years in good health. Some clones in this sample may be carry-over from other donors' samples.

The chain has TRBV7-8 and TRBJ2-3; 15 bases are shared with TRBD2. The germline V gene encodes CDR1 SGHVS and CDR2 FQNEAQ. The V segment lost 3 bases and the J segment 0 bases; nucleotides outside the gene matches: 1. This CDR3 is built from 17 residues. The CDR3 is CASSLGLAGGSTDTQYF. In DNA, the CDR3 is TGTGCCAGCAGCTTGGGACTAGCGGGAGGAAGCACAGATACGCAGTATTTT.

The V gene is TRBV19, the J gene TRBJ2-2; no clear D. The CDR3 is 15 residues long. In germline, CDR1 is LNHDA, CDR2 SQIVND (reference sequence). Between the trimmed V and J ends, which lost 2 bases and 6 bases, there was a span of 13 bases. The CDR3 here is CASSILTGQAGELFF. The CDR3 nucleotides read TGTGCCAGTAGTATATTGACGGGTCAGGCCGGGGAGCTGTTTTTT.

In DNA form, the CDR3 reads TGCGCCAGCAGAGGGACGGAAGCCTACGAGCAGTACTTC. Protein: CASRGTEAYEQYF. The genes are TRBV10-2 and TRBJ2-7; D could derive from TRBD1 or TRBD2 (5 bases each). This CDR3 spans 13 amino acids. Germline values: CDR1 WSHSY, CDR2 SAAADI. With 6 bases removed from V and 2 bases from J, the gap between germline ends came to 11 bases.

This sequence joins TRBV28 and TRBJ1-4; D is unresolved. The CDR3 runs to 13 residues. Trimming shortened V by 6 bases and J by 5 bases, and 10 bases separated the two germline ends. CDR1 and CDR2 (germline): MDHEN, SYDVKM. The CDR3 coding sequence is TGTGCCAGCAGGAGTTGGCCGAATGAAAAACTGTTTTTT. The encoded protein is CASRSWPNEKLFF.

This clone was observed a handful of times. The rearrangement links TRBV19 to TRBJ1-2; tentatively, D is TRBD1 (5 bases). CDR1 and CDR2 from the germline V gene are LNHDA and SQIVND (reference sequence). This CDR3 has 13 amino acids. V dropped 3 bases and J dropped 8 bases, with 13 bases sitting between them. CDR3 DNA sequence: TGTGCCAGTAGTATCGGCGGGGCCAGGGGCTACACCTTC. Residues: CASSIGGARGYTF.

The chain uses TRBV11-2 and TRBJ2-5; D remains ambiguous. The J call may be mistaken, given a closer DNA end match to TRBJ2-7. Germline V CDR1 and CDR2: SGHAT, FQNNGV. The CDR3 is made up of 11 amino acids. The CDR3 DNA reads TGTGCCAGCAGCCGAGACTACGAGCAGTACTTC. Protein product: CASSRDYEQYF.

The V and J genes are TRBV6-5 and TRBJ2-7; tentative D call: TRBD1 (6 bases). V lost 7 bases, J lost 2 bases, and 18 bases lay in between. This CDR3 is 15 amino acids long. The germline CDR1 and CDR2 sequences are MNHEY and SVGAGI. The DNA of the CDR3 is TGTGCCAGCATCAAGATACAGGGACCGACCTACGAGCAGTACTTC. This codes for CASIKIQGPTYEQYF.

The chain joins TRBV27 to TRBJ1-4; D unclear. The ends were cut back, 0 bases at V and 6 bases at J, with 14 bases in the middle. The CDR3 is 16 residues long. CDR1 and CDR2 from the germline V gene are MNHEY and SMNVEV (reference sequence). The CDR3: CASSLSSHIPYEKLFF. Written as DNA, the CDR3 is TGTGCCAGCAGTTTATCGAGTCATATTCCTTATGAAAAACTGTTTTTT. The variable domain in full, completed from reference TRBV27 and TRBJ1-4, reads EAQVTQNPRYLITVTGKKLTVTCSQNMNHEYMSWYRQDPGLGLRQIYYSMNVEVTDKGDVPEGYKVSRKEKRNFPLILESPSPNQTSLYFCASSLSSHIPYEKLFFGSGTQLSVL.

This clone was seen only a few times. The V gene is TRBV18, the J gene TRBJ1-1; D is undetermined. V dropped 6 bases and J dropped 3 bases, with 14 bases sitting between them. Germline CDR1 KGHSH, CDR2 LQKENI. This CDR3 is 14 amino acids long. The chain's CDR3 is CASSRETRDTEAFF. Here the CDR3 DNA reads TGTGCCAGCTCCCGGGAAACTAGGGACACTGAAGCTTTCTTT.

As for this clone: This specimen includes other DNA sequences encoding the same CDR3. The CDR3 is CASSLAGLAGADTQYF. Written as DNA, the CDR3 is TGCGCCAGCAGCTTGGCAGGACTAGCGGGAGCAGATACGCAGTATTTT. This chain joins TRBV5-1 and TRBJ2-3, with 13 bases aligning to TRBD2. This CDR3 has 16 residues. V was clipped by 0 bases and J by 4 bases; unmatched bases: 2. CDR1 and CDR2 (germline): SGHRS, YFSETQ. Filled out from reference TRBV5-1 and TRBJ2-3, the complete variable domain reads KAGVTQTPRYLIKTRGQQVTLSCSPISGHRSVSWYQQTPGQGLQFLFEYFSETQRNKGNFPGRFSGRQFSNSRSEMNVSTLELGDSALYLCASSLAGLAGADTQYFGPGTRLTVL.

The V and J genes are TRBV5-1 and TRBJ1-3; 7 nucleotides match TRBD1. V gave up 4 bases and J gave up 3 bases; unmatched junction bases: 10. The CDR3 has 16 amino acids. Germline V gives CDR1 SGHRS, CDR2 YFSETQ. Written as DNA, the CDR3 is TGCGCCAGCAGCCCGGAAGTCGCAGGGGGTGGAAACACCATATATTTT. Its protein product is CASSPEVAGGGNTIYF.

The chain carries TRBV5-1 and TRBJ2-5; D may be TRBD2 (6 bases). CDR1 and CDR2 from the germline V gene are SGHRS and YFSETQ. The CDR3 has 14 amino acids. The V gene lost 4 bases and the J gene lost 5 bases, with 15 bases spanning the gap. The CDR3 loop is CASSARSGGETQYF. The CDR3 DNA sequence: TGCGCCAGCAGCGCCCGTAGCGGAGGGGAGACCCAGTACTTC.

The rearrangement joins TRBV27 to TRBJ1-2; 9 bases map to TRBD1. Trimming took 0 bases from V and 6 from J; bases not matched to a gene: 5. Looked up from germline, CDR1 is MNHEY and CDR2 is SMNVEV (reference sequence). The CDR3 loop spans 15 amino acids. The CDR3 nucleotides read TGTGCCAGCAGTTTATCCTGGGACAGGGCGGATGGCTACACCTTC. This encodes CASSLSWDRADGYTF.

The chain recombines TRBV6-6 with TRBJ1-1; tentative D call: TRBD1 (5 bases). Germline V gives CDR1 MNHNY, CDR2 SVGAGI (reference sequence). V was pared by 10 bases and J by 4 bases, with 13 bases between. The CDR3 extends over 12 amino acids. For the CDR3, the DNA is TGTGCCACCGCGCTACAGGCCACTGAAGCTTTCTTT. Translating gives CATALQATEAFF.